This T cell receptor beta chain appears in the sequencing data of a study of shared clonotypes between healthy human individuals (dated by TCRdb to 2020 to 2022). With respect to the entire study: Three men and two women, aged 18 to 49 years, made up the cohort. To estimate repertoire size and how much clonotypes are shared between individuals, the study performed deep sequencing of blood TCR repertoires from about 5 healthy adults. Different laboratories and diverse techniques were used to prepare libraries and sequence TCR repertoires, to increase sequencing depth and limit assay-specific biases. Between about 0.85 and 8.9 billion PBMCs per donor were obtained by leukapheresis. Broader findings and caveats from the paper: Sampling was limited to blood, and TCR repertoires in tissue likely differ from TCR repertoires in blood. The small number of donors limited the genetic and exposure-history diversity represented. Based on pairwise subsampling, the degree of clonotype sharing among donors was expected to be affected by sequencing depth.

Using the deep immunoSEQ assay, multiplex PCR amplified TCR CDR3 regions from genomic DNA. Extracted genomic DNA from each cell subset was distributed evenly across all wells of several immunoSEQ 96-well plates, and each plate was treated as a replicate. For unsorted PBMC, approximately 300 ng of genomic DNA, equivalent to approximately 28,000 T cell genomes, went into each replicate PCR. Unsorted PBMC genomic DNA was sequenced across ten immunoSEQ deep assay plates. Purified libraries were quantified with a Qubit 3.0 fluorometer, sized on a Bioanalyzer 2100, and re-quantified with the KAPA Library Quantification kit. Every immunoSEQ 96-well plate was sequenced on a dedicated single-read 150-cycle Illumina NextSeq 550 flow cell. Processing in the source paper ran as follows. Because the immunoSEQ output included only junctional sequences and no quality scores, the filtering could not be the same as the filtering used for full-length reads. To assign V/J genes and CDR3, sequences were annotated using PyIR, a Python wrapper for IgBLAST v1.9, with IMGT germline references. Reads were removed for weak V/J assignments (E-value above 1e-6), missing CDR3, stop codons, out-of-frame junctions, or ambiguous translated residues. V3J clonotypes were defined as sequences sharing the same inferred V gene, J gene, and CDR3 amino acid sequence. Percentage overlap between repertoires was calculated by dividing the number of shared unique clonotypes by the size of the smaller repertoire. Richness of each repertoire was evaluated using RTK rarefaction, the Chao1 estimator, and Recon v2.1 estimates of unobserved clonotypes. TCRdb took this table from immuneACCESS and kept in-frame rearrangements with V and J called. Such tables lack part of the clones; where checked against another copy, unresolved V genes explain under half of the gap, and the rest is unexplained. V and J calls plus clone size are reproduced from that table; the DNA served to infer D and trimming. The table for this sample lists about 560,000 clones; 70% to 80% of them were counted only once. Around 11% of the sample belongs to the ten largest clones.

Healthy HIV-negative adults with no recently reported acute infections or vaccinations were included as donors. All donors were Caucasian adults living in Nashville, Tennessee, USA. In the unsorted samples, 90 million or so PBMCs were counted, and genomic DNA was extracted using the QIAamp DNA Blood Mini kit. Blood was collected by leukapheresis, and PBMCs were isolated by Ficoll-Histopaque density gradient centrifugation and then cryopreserved in liquid nitrogen vapor phase. To note about this clone: This receptor's antigen is unknown. Base qualities were left out, and no much larger clone turns up one base away.

According to the germline V gene, CDR1 reads MDHEN and CDR2 reads SYDVKM. The CDR3 sequence holds 15 residues, the cysteine and phenylalanine included. Only CDR3 DNA remains: 45 bases, in frame from the first base. A distance of 13 bases separates the germline ends of V and J, which lose 5 bases and 2 bases respectively. The sequenced sample consisted of PBMCs. Recombination joined TRBV28 with TRBJ1-3, and perhaps TRBD1 as D gene, on 6 matching bases. This clonotype was obtained from a woman aged 40 to 50 in good health. Some clones in this sample may be carry-over from other donors' samples. The CDR3 has the sequence CASSLLRGAGNTIYF. Read as DNA, the sequence is TGTGCCAGCAGTCTACTAAGGGGGGCTGGAAACACCATATATTTT.